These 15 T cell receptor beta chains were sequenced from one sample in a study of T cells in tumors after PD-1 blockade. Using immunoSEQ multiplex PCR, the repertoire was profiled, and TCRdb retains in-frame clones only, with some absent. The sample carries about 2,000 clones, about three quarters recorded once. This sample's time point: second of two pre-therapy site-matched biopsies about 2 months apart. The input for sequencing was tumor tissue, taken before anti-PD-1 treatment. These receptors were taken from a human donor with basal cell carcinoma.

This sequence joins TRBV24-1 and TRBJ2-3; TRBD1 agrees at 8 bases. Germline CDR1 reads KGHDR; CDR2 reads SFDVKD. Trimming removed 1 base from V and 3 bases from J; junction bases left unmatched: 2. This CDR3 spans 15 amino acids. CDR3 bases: TGTGCCACCAGTGATTTCCGACAGGGGACAGATACGCAGTATTTT. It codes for CATSDFRQGTDTQYF.

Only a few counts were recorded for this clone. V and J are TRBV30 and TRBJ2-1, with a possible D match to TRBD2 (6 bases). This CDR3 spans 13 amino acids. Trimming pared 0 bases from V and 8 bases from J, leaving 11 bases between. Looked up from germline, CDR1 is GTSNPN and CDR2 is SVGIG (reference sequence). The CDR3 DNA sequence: TGTGCCTGGAGTGTCGGGGGTGGCGATGAGCAGTTCTTC. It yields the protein CAWSVGGGDEQFF. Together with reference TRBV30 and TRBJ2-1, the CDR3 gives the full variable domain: SQTIHQWPATLVQPVGSPLSLECTVEGTSNPNLYWYRQAAGRGLQLLFYSVGIGQISSEVPQNLSASRPQDRQFILSSKKLLLSDSGFYLCAWSVGGGDEQFFGPGTRLTVL.

The CDR3 here is CASSPRTDQPQHF. The CDR3 DNA sequence: TGTGCCAGCTCACCACGGACAGATCAGCCCCAGCATTTT. The chain carries TRBV18 and TRBJ1-5; TRBD1 might be the D (6 bases). The CDR3 has 13 residues. Germline lookup yields CDR1 KGHSH and CDR2 LQKENI. Trimming cost V 1 base and J 5 bases, with 6 bases left between them.

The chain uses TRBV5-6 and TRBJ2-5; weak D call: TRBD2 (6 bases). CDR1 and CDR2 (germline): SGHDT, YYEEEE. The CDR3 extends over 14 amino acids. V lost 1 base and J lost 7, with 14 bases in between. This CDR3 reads CASSLSLRRGTQYF. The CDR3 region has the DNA TGTGCCAGCAGCTTGTCTCTGCGGCGGGGGACCCAGTACTTC.

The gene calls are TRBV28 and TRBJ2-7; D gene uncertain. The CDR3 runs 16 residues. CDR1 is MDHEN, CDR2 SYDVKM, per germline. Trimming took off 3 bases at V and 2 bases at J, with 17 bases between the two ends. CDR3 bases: TGTGCCAGCAGTTTCACTACCGGACGTCCTACCTACGAGCAGTACTTC. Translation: CASSFTTGRPTYEQYF.

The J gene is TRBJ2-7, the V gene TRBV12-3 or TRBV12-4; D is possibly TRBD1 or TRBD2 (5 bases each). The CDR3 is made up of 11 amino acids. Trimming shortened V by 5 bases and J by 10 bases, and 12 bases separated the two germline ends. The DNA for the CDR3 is TGTGCCAGCAGTCGGGGACCTACTCAGTACTTC. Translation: CASSRGPTQYF.

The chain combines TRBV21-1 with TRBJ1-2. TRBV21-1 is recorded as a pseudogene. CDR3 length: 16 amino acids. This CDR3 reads CASSKERAHNLYGYTF. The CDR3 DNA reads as TGTGCCAGCAGCAAAGAAAGGGCGCACAACCTCTACGGCTACACCTTC.

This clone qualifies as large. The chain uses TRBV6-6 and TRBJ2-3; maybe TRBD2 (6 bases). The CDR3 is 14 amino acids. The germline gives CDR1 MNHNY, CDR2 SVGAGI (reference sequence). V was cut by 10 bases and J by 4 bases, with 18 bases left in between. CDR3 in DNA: TGTGCCACCGGATTGGGGAGGAGCGCAGATACGCAGTATTTT. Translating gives CATGLGRSADTQYF.

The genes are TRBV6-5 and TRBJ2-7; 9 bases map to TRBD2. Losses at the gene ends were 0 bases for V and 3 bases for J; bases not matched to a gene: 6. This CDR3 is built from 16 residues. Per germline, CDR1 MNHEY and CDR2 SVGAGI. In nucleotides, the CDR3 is TGTGCCAGCAGTTACTCGTCGGTAGCGGGGGACTACGAGCAGTACTTC. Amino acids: CASSYSSVAGDYEQYF.

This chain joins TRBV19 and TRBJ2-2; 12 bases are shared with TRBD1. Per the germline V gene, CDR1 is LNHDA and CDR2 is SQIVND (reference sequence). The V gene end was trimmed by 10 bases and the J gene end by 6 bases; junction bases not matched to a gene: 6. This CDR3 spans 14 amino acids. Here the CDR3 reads CATTGTGGSGELFF. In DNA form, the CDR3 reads TGTGCCACAACCGGGACAGGGGGCTCCGGGGAGCTGTTTTTT.

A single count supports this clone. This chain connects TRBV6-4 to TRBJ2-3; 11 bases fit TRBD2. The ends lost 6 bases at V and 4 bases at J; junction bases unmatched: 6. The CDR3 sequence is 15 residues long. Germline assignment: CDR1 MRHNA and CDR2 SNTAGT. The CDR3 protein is CASSRIAGGPDTQYF. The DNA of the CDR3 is TGTGCCAGCAGCCGTATAGCGGGGGGGCCAGATACGCAGTATTTT.

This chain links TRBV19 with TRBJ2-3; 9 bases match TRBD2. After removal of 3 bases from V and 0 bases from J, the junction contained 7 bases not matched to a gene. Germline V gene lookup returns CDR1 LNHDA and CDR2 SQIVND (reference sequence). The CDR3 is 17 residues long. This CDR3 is CASSIRGGGASTDTQYF. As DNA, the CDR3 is TGTGCCAGTAGTATCCGTGGCGGGGGGGCTAGCACAGATACGCAGTATTTT.

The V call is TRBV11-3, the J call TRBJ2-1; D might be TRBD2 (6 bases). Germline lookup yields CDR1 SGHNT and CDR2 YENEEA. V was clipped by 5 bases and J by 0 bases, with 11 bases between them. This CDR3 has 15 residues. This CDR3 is CASSPGERSYNEQFF. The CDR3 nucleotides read TGTGCCAGCAGCCCGGGGGAACGCTCCTACAATGAGCAGTTCTTC.

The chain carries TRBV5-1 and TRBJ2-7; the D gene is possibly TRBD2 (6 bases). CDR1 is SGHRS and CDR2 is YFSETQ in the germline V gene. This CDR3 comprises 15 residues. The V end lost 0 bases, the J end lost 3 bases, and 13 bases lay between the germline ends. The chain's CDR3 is CASSLAEPGVYEQYF. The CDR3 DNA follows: TGCGCCAGCAGCTTGGCCGAGCCGGGAGTCTACGAGCAGTACTTC.

Written as DNA, the CDR3 is TGTGCCAGCAGCCTTTTGGGAGCGGGGGCTGGCACAGATACGCAGTATTTT. This sequence encodes CASSLLGAGAGTDTQYF. This chain links TRBV7-2 with TRBJ2-3; 8 bases map to TRBD2. Germline V gives CDR1 SGHTA, CDR2 FQGNSA. The CDR3 is 17 residues long. V lost 5 bases to trimming and J lost 1 base; unmatched junction nucleotides: 11. The whole variable domain, remainder taken from reference TRBV7-2 and TRBJ2-3, is GAGVSQSPSNKVTEKGKDVELRCDPISGHTALYWYRQSLGQGLEFLIYFQGNSAPDKSGLPSDRFSAERTGGSVSTLTIQRTQQEDSAVYLCASSLLGAGAGTDTQYFGPGTRLTVL.